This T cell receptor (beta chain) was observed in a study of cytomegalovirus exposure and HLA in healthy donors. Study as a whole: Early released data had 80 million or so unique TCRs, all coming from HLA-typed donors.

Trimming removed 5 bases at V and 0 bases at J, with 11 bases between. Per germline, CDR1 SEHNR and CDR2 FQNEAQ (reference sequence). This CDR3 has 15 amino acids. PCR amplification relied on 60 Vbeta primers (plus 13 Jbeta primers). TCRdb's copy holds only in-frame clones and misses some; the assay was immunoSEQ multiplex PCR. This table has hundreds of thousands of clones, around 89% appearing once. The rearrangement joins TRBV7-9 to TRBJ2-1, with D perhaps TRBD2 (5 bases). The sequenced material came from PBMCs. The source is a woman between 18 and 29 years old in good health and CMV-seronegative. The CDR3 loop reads CASSPPGNSYNEQFF. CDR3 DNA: TGTGCCAGCAGCCCCCCGGGGAACTCCTACAATGAGCAGTTCTTC.